This T cell receptor (beta chain) was profiled in a study of blood T cell repertoires in COVID-19. The germline V gene has CDR1 SGHRS and CDR2 YFSETQ. V shed 2 bases and J 2 bases; nucleotides not matched to a gene: 5. This CDR3 region has 15 residues. Repertoires were generated with immunoSEQ multiplex PCR, while TCRdb's copy carries only in-frame clones and drops some. The sample holds some 93,000 clones, 75% to 90% seen once. The source is a woman older than 75 with acute or convalescent COVID-19. The chain uses TRBV5-1 and TRBJ2-3, with TRBD1 matching over 7 bases. Input material: peripheral blood. The CDR3 nucleotides are TGCGCCAGCAGCTTAAACAGGGGAATCACAGATACGCAGTATTTT. Translated, it gives CASSLNRGITDTQYF.